This entry concerns a single TCR beta chain. This specimen comes from a study of control samples from healthy donors and cancer patients. Repertoires were generated with immunoSEQ multiplex PCR, while TCRdb's copy carries only in-frame clones and drops some. The sample contains approximately 150,000 clones, 90% to 95% of which appear only once. Trimming removed 6 bases at V and 0 bases at J, with 6 bases between. CDR1 is KGHSH and CDR2 is LQKENI in the germline V gene. CDR3 length equals 13 residues. The receptor was derived from a man aged 40-49 years in good health. Input material: blood. V is TRBV18 and J is TRBJ1-3; no clear D. Here the CDR3 DNA reads TGTGCCAGCTCCGATCTCTCTGGAAACACCATATATTTT. Protein product: CASSDLSGNTIYF.